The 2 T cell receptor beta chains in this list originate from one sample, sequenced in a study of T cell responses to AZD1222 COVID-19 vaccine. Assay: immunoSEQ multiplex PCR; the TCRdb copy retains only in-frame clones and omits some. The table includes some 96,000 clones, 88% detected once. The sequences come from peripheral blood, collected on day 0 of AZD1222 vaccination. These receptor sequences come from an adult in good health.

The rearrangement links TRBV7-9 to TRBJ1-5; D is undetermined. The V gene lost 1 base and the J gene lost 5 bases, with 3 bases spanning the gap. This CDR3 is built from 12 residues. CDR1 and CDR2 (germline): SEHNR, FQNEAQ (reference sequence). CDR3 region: CASSLDDQPQHF. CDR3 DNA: TGTGCCAGCAGCTTAGACGATCAGCCCCAGCATTTT. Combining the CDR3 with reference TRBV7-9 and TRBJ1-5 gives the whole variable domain DTGVSQNPRHKITKRGQNVTFRCDPISEHNRLYWYRQTLGQGPEFLTYFQNEAQLEKSRLLSDRFSAERPKGSFSTLEIQRTEQGDSAMYLCASSLDDQPQHFGDGTRLSIL.

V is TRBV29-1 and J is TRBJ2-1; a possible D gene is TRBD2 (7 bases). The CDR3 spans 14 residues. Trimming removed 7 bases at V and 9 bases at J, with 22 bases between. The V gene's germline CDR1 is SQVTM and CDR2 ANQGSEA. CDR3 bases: TGCAGCGGCGCCTCGAGGGGGGGAAGTAGTGAGCAGTTCTTC. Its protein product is CSGASRGGSSEQFF.